This T cell receptor beta chain was captured by sequencing in a study of blood T cell repertoires in COVID-19. About the study: Collection of acute and convalescent COVID-19 samples took place in the United States, Italy and Spain. T cells, B-cell-depleted T cells, or PBMCs supplied cDNA or gDNA.

Using immunoSEQ multiplex PCR, the repertoire was profiled, and TCRdb retains in-frame clones only, with some absent. The sample comprises 300,000 to 500,000 clones, around nine tenths of which are singletons, and approximately 1% rests with the top ten. Participants came from some 23 US areas, aged about 18 to 89 years. Membership in each cohort depended on participant-reported clinical history. Germline V gene data show CDR1 as MNHEY and CDR2 as SVGAGI. V was shortened by 5 bases and J by 5 bases, with 12 bases between the two germline ends. The length of the CDR3 is 13 residues. The clonotype originates from a woman in her twenties or thirties with acute COVID-19. The J gene is TRBJ2-5, the V gene TRBV6-5; D perhaps matches TRBD1 (6 bases). Sequenced input: PBMCs or T cells enriched from blood (not recorded which). This CDR3 reads CASSQGWRETQYF. CDR3 DNA: TGTGCCAGCAGTCAGGGGTGGAGGGAGACCCAGTACTTC.